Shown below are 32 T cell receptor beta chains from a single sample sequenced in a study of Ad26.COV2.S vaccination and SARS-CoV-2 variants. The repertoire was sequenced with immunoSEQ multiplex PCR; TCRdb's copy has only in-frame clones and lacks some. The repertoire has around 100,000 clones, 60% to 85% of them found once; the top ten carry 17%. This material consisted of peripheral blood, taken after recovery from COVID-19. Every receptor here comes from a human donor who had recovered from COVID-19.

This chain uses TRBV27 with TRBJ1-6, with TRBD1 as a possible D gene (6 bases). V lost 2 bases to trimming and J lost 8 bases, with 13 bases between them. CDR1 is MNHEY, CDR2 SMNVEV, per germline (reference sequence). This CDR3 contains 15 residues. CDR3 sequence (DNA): TGTGCCAGCAGTTTAGGGGGGCCCAGGGATTCACCCCTCCACTTT. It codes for CASSLGGPRDSPLHF.

In DNA form, the CDR3 reads TGTGCCTGGAGTGTGGTCAGGGAGGTCGGGGAGCTGTTTTTT. Translating it yields CAWSVVREVGELFF. The chain carries TRBV30 and TRBJ2-2, with a weak D call TRBD2 (6 bases). V was clipped by 0 bases and J by 7 bases, with 12 bases between them. This CDR3 is 14 amino acids long. The germline V gene has CDR1 GTSNPN and CDR2 SVGIG (reference sequence).

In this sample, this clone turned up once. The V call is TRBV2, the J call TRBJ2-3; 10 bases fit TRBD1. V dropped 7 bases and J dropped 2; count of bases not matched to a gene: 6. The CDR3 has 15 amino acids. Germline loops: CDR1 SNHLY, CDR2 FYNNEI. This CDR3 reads CASKRDRGPTDTQYF. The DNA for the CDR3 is TGTGCCAGCAAAAGGGACAGGGGACCCACAGATACGCAGTATTTT.

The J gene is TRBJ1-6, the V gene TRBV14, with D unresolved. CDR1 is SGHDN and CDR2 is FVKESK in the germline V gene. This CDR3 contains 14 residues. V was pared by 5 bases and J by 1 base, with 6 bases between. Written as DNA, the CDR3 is TGTGCCAGCAGCAAAATATCCTATAATTCACCCCTCCACTTT. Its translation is CASSKISYNSPLHF.

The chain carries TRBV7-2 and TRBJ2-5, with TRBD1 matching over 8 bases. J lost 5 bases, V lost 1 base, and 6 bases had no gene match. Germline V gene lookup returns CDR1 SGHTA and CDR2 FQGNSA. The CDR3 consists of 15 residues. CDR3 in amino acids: CASSLVTGGWETQYF. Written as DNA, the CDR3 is TGTGCCAGCAGCTTAGTAACAGGGGGTTGGGAGACCCAGTACTTC.

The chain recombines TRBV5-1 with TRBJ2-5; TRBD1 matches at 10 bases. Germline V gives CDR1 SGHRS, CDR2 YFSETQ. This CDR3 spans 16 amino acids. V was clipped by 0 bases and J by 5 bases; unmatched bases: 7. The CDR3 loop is CASSLDGTGVMETQYF. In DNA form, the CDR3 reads TGCGCCAGCAGCTTGGATGGGACAGGGGTGATGGAGACCCAGTACTTC.

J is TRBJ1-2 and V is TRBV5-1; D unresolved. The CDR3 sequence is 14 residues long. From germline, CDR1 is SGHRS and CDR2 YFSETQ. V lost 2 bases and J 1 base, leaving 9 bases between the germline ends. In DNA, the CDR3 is TGCGCCAGCAGCTTAGCGATCAGTAACTATGGCTACACCTTC. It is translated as CASSLAISNYGYTF.

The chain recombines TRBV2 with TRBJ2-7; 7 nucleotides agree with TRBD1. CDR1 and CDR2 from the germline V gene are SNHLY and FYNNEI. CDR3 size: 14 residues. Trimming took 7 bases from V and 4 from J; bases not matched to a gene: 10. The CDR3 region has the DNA TGTGCCAGCACGACAGGGTGGTTCCCTTACGAGCAGTACTTC. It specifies CASTTGWFPYEQYF.

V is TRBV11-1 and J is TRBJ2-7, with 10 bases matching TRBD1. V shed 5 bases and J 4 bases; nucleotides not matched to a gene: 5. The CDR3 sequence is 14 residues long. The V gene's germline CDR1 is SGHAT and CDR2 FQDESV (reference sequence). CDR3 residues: CASSTGTGVYEQYF. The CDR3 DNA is TGTGCCAGCAGCACCGGGACAGGGGTTTACGAGCAGTACTTC.

CDR3 amino acids: CASSLSSGANVLTF. DNA of the CDR3: TGTGCCAGCAGCTTAAGCTCTGGGGCCAACGTCCTGACTTTC. The chain combines TRBV11-2 with TRBJ2-6; D gene ambiguous. V dropped 2 bases and J dropped 0 bases, with 2 bases sitting between them. The CDR3 is made up of 14 amino acids. Germline V gives CDR1 SGHAT, CDR2 FQNNGV. The full variable domain, with the rest looked up from reference TRBV11-2 and TRBJ2-6, is EAGVAQSPRYKIIEKRQSVAFWCNPISGHATLYWYQQILGQGPKLLIQFQNNGVVDDSQLPKDRFSAERLKGVDSTLKIQPAKLEDSAVYLCASSLSSGANVLTFGAGSRLTVL.

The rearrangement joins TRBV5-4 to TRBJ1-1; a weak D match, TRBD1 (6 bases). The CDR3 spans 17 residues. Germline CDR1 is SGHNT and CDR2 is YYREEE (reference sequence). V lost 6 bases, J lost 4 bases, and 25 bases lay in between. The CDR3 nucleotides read TGTGCCAGCACCTTAGGGGGAGGGTTTTCTATGGCCACTGAAGCTTTCTTT. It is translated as CASTLGGGFSMATEAFF.

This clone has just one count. The CDR3 DNA follows: TGTGCAGAAGGACGGGACGAGCAGTACTTC. Its translation is CAEGRDEQYF. The chain links TRBV2 to TRBJ2-7; no clear D gene. Germline CDR1 SNHLY, CDR2 FYNNEI. The CDR3 covers 10 residues.

The CDR3, as DNA: TGTGCCAGCAGCTTGTTGGACAGGGGGAGAGAGTTCCGGTACGAGCAGTACTTC. Residues: CASSLLDRGREFRYEQYF. This sequence joins TRBV5-4 and TRBJ2-7; 10 positions match TRBD1. Germline V gene sequence: CDR1 SGHNT, CDR2 YYREEE (reference sequence). With 1 base clipped from V and 4 bases from J, the junction kept 14 bases outside the gene matches. The CDR3 contains 18 residues.

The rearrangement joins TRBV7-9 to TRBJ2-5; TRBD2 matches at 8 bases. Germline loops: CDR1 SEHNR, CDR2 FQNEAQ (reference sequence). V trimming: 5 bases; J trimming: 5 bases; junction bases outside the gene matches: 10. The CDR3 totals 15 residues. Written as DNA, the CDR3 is TGTGCCAGCAGCCCAGGGACTAGTTATATTGAGACCCAGTACTTC. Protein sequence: CASSPGTSYIETQYF.

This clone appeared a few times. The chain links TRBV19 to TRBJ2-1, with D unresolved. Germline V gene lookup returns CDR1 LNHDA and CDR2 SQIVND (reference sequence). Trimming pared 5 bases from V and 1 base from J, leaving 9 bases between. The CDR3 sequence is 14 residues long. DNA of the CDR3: TGTGCCAGTAGTTCCCTTCTTTCCTACAATGAGCAGTTCTTC. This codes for CASSSLLSYNEQFF.

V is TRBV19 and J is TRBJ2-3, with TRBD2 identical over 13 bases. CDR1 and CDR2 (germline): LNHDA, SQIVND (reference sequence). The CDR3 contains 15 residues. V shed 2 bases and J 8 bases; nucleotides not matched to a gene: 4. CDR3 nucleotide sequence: TGTGCCAGTAGTATAACTAGCGGGGGGGTAGGTACGCAGTATTTT. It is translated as CASSITSGGVGTQYF.

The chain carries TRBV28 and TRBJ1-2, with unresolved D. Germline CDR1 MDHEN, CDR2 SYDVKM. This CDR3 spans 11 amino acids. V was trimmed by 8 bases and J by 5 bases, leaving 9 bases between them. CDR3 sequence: CASRQEYGYTF. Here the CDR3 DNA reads TGTGCCAGCCGACAAGAGTATGGCTACACCTTC.

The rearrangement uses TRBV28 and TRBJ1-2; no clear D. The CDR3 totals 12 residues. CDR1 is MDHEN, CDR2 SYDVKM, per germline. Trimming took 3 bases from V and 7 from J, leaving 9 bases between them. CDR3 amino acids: CASSFGLGGYTF. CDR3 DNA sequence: TGTGCCAGCAGTTTTGGGCTGGGTGGCTACACCTTC.

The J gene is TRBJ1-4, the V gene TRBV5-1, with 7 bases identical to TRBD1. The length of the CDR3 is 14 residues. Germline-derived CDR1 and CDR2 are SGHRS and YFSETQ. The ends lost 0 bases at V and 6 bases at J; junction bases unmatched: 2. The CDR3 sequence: CASSLGDSYEKLFF. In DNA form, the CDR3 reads TGCGCCAGCAGCTTGGGGGACAGCTATGAAAAACTGTTTTTT.

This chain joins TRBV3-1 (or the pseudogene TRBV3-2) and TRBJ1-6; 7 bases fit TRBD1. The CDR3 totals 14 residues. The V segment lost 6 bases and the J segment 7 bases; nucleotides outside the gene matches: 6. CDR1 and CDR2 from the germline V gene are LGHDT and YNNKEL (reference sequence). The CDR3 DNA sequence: TGTGCCAGCAGAGACAGGGCAGGAAATTCACCCCTCCACTTT. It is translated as CASRDRAGNSPLHF.

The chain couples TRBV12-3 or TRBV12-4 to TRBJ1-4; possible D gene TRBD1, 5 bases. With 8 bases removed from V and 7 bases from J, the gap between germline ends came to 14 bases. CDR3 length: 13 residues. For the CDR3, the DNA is TGTGCCAGCTGGAGAGGGAGGGGTGAAAAACTGTTTTTT. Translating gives CASWRGRGEKLFF.

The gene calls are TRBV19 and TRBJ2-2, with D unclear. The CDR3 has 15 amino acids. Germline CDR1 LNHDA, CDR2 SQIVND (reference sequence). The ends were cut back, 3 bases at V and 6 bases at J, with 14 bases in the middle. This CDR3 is CASSIRLGRAGELFF. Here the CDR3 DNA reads TGTGCCAGTAGTATCCGGTTGGGTCGGGCCGGGGAGCTGTTTTTT.

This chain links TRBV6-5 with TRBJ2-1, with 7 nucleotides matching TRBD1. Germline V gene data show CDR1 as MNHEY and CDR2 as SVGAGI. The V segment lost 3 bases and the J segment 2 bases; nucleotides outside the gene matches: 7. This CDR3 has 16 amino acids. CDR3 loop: CASSYSGQEAYNEQFF. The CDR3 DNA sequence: TGTGCCAGCAGTTATTCCGGACAGGAAGCCTACAATGAGCAGTTCTTC.

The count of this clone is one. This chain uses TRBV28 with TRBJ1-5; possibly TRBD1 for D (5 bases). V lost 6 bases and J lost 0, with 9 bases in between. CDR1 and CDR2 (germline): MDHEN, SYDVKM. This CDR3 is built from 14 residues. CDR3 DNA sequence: TGTGCCAGCAGCCGGGGCCATAGCAATCAGCCCCAGCATTTT. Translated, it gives CASSRGHSNQPQHF.

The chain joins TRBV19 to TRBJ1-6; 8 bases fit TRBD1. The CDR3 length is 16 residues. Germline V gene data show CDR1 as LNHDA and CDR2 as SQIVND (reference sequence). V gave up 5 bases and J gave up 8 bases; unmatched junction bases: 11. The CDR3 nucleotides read TGTGCCAGTAGTTGGGTCAGGGGGCAAGGTGATTCACCCCTCCACTTT. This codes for CASSWVRGQGDSPLHF.

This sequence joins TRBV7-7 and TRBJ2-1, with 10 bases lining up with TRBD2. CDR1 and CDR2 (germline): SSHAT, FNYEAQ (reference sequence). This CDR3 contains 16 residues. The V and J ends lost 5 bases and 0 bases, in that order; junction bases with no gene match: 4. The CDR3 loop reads CASSHSGGNSYNEQFF. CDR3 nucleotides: TGTGCCAGCAGCCATAGCGGGGGGAACTCCTACAATGAGCAGTTCTTC.

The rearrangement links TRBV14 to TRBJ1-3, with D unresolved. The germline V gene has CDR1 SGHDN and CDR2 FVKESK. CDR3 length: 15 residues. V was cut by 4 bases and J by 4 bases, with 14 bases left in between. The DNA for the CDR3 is TGTGCCAGCAGCCCACTACAAGGTCGGGGAAACACCATATATTTT. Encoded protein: CASSPLQGRGNTIYF.

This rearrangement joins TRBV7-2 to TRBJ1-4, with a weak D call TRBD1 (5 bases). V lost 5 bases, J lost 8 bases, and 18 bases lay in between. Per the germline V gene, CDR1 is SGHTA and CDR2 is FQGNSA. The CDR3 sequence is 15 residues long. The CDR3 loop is CASSLNPGRGEKLFF. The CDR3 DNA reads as TGTGCCAGCAGCCTAAATCCAGGGAGGGGAGAAAAACTGTTTTTT.

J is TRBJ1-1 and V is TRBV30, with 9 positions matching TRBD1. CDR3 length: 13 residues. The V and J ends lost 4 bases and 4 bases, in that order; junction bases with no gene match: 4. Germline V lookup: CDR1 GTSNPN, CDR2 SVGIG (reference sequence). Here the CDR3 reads CAWNTGGFTEAFF. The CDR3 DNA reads TGTGCCTGGAATACAGGGGGCTTCACTGAAGCTTTCTTT.

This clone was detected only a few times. The CDR3: CAWSVGGVAGGYTF. The CDR3 DNA reads as TGTGCCTGGAGTGTAGGGGGAGTAGCGGGAGGCTACACCTTC. V gene TRBV30 combines with J gene TRBJ1-2; tentatively, D is TRBD1 (6 bases). CDR1 GTSNPN and CDR2 SVGIG come from the germline V gene (reference sequence). This CDR3 spans 14 amino acids. The V end was cut by 0 bases, the J end by 8 bases, with 16 bases between.

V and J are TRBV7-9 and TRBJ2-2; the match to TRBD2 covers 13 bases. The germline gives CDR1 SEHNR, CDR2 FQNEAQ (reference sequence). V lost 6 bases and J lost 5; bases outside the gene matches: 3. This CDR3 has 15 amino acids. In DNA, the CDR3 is TGTGCCAGCAGACAGACTAGCGGGGGGACCGGGGAGCTGTTTTTT. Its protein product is CASRQTSGGTGELFF.

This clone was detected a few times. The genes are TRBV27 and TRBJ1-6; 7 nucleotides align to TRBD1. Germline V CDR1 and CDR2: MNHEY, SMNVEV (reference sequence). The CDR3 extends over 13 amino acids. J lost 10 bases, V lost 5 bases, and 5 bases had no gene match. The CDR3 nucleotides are TGTGCCAGCAGTAGACAGGGTTTGTCACCCCTCCACTTT. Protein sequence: CASSRQGLSPLHF.